The 18 T cell receptor beta chains below all came from one sample that was sequenced in a study of blood T cell repertoires in COVID-19. Clones were sequenced by immunoSEQ multiplex PCR, and TCRdb holds only the in-frame ones, with some missing. The table shows about 54,000 clones, with 90% occurring only once. Sample: peripheral blood. These receptors all come from a woman between 35 and 50 years old with active COVID-19.

The chain's CDR3 is CASSSTSSYEQYF. For the CDR3, the DNA is TGTGCCAGCAGCTCTACTAGCTCCTACGAGCAGTACTTC. The genes are TRBV5-4 and TRBJ2-7; possibly TRBD2 for D (5 bases). The V end was cut by 3 bases, the J end by 0 bases, with 7 bases between. The CDR3 sequence is 13 residues long. Germline CDR1 reads SGHNT; CDR2 reads YYREEE (reference sequence).

The gene calls are TRBV6-2 or TRBV6-3 and TRBJ1-2, with 8 bases aligning to TRBD1. This CDR3 is built from 15 residues. V lost 5 bases and J lost 4; bases outside the gene matches: 9. CDR1 and CDR2 from the germline V gene are MNHEY and SVGEGT. CDR3: CASSPGQASFYGYTF. DNA for the CDR3: TGTGCCAGCAGTCCGGGACAGGCCTCCTTCTATGGCTACACCTTC.

The J gene is TRBJ2-7, the V gene TRBV21-1; the table names TRBD2, a call not compared with the DNA. TRBV21-1 counts as a pseudogene. CDR3 length: 18 amino acids. CDR3 sequence reads: CASSKAREERGHDYEQYF. The CDR3 DNA reads TGTGCCAGCAGCAAAGCGCGGGAGGAGCGGGGGCACGACTACGAGCAGTACTTC.

V and J are TRBV4-1 and TRBJ2-7; TRBD1 matches 8 bases. This CDR3 is 16 amino acids long. Germline CDR1 reads MGHRA; CDR2 reads YSYEKL. V gave up 1 base and J gave up 3 bases; unmatched junction bases: 8. The DNA for the CDR3 is TGCGCCAGCAGCCAAGTTGTCAGGGACAGGATCTACGAGCAGTACTTC. Translating it yields CASSQVVRDRIYEQYF.

The gene calls are TRBV25-1 and TRBJ1-2; 10 nucleotides match TRBD1. CDR1 is MGHDK, CDR2 SYGVNS, per germline. This CDR3 is 14 amino acids long. V shed 0 bases, J shed 8 bases, and the junction held 3 bases outside the gene matches. CDR3 coding DNA: TGTGCCAGCAGTGAATATGGACAGGGGGGCGGCTACACCTTC. It translates to CASSEYGQGGGYTF.

The sample holds one count of this clone. The chain joins TRBV28 to TRBJ1-2; 10 bases align to TRBD1. Trimming cost V 4 bases and J 6 bases; bases outside gene matches: 8. This CDR3 comprises 15 residues. Germline assignment: CDR1 MDHEN and CDR2 SYDVKM. The CDR3 is CASSSPGQGQDGYTF. The CDR3 DNA follows: TGTGCCAGCAGTTCACCGGGACAGGGGCAGGATGGCTACACCTTC.

This clone has only one observation. The chain recombines TRBV30 with TRBJ2-7, with D tentatively TRBD1 (5 bases). CDR1 and CDR2 (germline): GTSNPN, SVGIG (reference sequence). CDR3 size: 16 residues. Trimming cost V 1 base and J 0 bases, with 16 bases left between them. The chain's CDR3 is CAWSEEVQASSYEQYF. CDR3 DNA: TGTGCCTGGAGTGAAGAGGTACAGGCGAGCTCCTACGAGCAGTACTTC.

V gene TRBV5-1 combines with J gene TRBJ2-1; 8 bases are shared with TRBD1. J lost 3 bases, V lost 0 bases, and 8 bases had no gene match. The CDR3 is 17 amino acids. CDR1 SGHRS and CDR2 YFSETQ come from the germline V gene. In DNA, the CDR3 is TGCGCCAGCAGCTTGGGTCAGGGGGCCCACCTCTACAATGAGCAGTTCTTC. Its translation: CASSLGQGAHLYNEQFF.

The V and J genes are TRBV4-3 and TRBJ1-4; weak D call: TRBD1 (5 bases). Per the germline V gene, CDR1 is LGHNA and CDR2 is YSLEER. This CDR3 has 17 residues. Trimming stripped 1 base from V and 3 bases from J, with 15 bases between. This CDR3 is CASSQGIAGLPNEKLFF. The CDR3 coding sequence is TGCGCCAGCAGCCAAGGAATAGCGGGGCTCCCTAATGAAAAACTGTTTTTT.

V gene TRBV3-1 (or the pseudogene TRBV3-2) combines with J gene TRBJ1-5, with D possibly TRBD1 on 5 matching bases. Germline CDR1 is LGHDT and CDR2 is YNNKEL (reference sequence). Trimming stripped 4 bases from V and 7 bases from J, with 14 bases between. The CDR3 runs to 14 residues. In nucleotides, the CDR3 is TGTGCCAGCAGCCCCGACAATAAGGGGCAGCCCCAGCATTTT. Protein: CASSPDNKGQPQHF.

This chain uses TRBV3-1 (or the pseudogene TRBV3-2) with TRBJ1-4, with 10 bases lining up with TRBD1. Losses at the gene ends were 3 bases for V and 6 bases for J; bases not matched to a gene: 7. Germline lookup yields CDR1 LGHDT and CDR2 YNNKEL (reference sequence). The CDR3 is 16 residues long. The CDR3 bases are TGTGCCAGCAGCCAGGGAACCGGGACAGGGGATGAAAAACTGTTTTTT. Amino acid sequence: CASSQGTGTGDEKLFF.

This rearrangement joins TRBV11-3 to TRBJ1-1; D unclear. CDR3 length: 14 residues. Trimming removed 5 bases at V and 1 base at J, with 11 bases between. Germline CDR1 is SGHNT and CDR2 is YENEEA. The CDR3 loop reads CASSPFGGNTEAFF. The CDR3 DNA reads TGTGCCAGCAGCCCCTTCGGAGGGAACACTGAAGCTTTCTTT. Complete variable domain (other parts from reference TRBV11-3 and TRBJ1-1): EAGVVQSPRYKIIEKKQPVAFWCNPISGHNTLYWYLQNLGQGPELLIRYENEEAVDDSQLPKDRFSAERLKGVDSTLKIQPAELGDSAVYLCASSPFGGNTEAFFGQGTRLTVV.

J is TRBJ2-7 and V is TRBV7-9; D may be TRBD2 (5 bases). Between the trimmed V and J ends, which lost 0 bases and 6 bases, there was a span of 9 bases. Germline V gene lookup returns CDR1 SEHNR and CDR2 FQNEAQ (reference sequence). This CDR3 region has 13 residues. The CDR3 protein is CASSLAGVAEQYF. In DNA, the CDR3 is TGTGCCAGCAGCTTAGCCGGGGTTGCCGAGCAGTACTTC.

V is TRBV5-1 and J is TRBJ1-2; 10 nucleotides agree with TRBD1. Germline CDR1 reads SGHRS; CDR2 reads YFSETQ. The CDR3 is 14 residues long. V trimming: 4 bases; J trimming: 4 bases; junction bases outside the gene matches: 4. CDR3 nucleotides: TGCGCCAGCAGCCCGCGGACAGGGGGCTATGGCTACACCTTC. It yields the protein CASSPRTGGYGYTF.

The V call is TRBV11-2, the J call TRBJ1-4; the D is unclear. The CDR3 contains 13 residues. CDR1 is SGHAT, CDR2 FQNNGV, per germline. V shed 3 bases and J shed 7 bases, with 9 bases lying between them. The CDR3 nucleotides read TGTGCCAGCAGCTTTTCCAGAATTGAAAAACTGTTTTTT. Protein product: CASSFSRIEKLFF.

V and J are TRBV18 and TRBJ1-1; tentative D call: TRBD1 (6 bases). The CDR3 contains 14 residues. V lost 3 bases and J 3 bases, leaving 11 bases between the germline ends. Germline V lookup: CDR1 KGHSH, CDR2 LQKENI. CDR3 protein: CASSPQGYDTEAFF. The CDR3 nucleotides are TGTGCCAGCTCACCCCAGGGGTACGACACTGAAGCTTTCTTT.

This chain links TRBV13 with TRBJ1-1; D not certain. Trimming cost V 3 bases and J 1 base, with 6 bases left between them. The CDR3 sequence is 13 residues long. Germline V gene data show CDR1 as PRHDT and CDR2 as FYEKMQ (reference sequence). This chain's CDR3 is CASSLTQNTEAFF. CDR3 in DNA: TGTGCCAGCAGCTTGACACAGAACACTGAAGCTTTCTTT. The whole variable domain, remainder taken from reference TRBV13 and TRBJ1-1, is AAGVIQSPRHLIKEKRETATLKCYPIPRHDTVYWYQQGPGQDPQFLISFYEKMQSDKGSIPDRFSAQQFSDYHSELNMSSLELGDSALYFCASSLTQNTEAFFGQGTRLTVV.

This chain links TRBV19 with TRBJ1-2; no clear D gene. The CDR3 contains 14 residues. Germline CDR1 reads LNHDA; CDR2 reads SQIVND (reference sequence). Between the trimmed V and J ends, which lost 5 bases and 0 bases, there was a span of 10 bases. The CDR3 is CASSHAGTNYGYTF. CDR3 sequence (DNA): TGTGCCAGTAGTCACGCGGGCACTAACTATGGCTACACCTTC.